This TCR beta chain was sequenced in a study of cytotoxic CD8 clonotypes in ibrutinib-treated CLL. The protocol was immunoSEQ multiplex PCR, while the TCRdb copy is restricted to in-frame clones and leaves out a portion. Of fewer than 30,000 clones listed, around 74% are singletons. V was cut by 10 bases and J by 4 bases, with 13 bases left in between. CDR3 length equals 13 residues. In germline, CDR1 is SNHLY, CDR2 FYNNEI. The sequence came from a human donor with chronic lymphocytic leukemia. The V call is TRBV2, the J call TRBJ2-2; D remains ambiguous. This material consisted of PBMCs, taken at disease progression, from a patient treated with ibrutinib. CDR3 in DNA: TGTGCCACCCCTCGGCTTCCCACCGGGGAGCTGTTTTTT. Translated, it gives CATPRLPTGELFF.